A single T cell receptor (beta chain) is shown here with its context. After removal of 7 bases from V and 7 bases from J, the junction contained 7 bases not matched to a gene. This CDR3 has 15 residues. Germline V gene lookup returns CDR1 MRHNA and CDR2 SNTAGT. This specimen comes from a study of quantifying T cell responses using KT2 cells. Study context: RNA was reverse transcribed with TCR alpha and beta constant-region primers.

The cDNA 3' end received a ligated oligonucleotide with a UMI. The first PCR ran 4 to 5 cycles with an equimolar RC1.1 and RC1.2 beta primer mix. From the UMI-ligation and nested PCR reads, TCRdb called clonotypes with MiXCR, one entry per CDR3 protein. The repertoire holds approximately 60,000 distinct CDR3 sequences, with around 12% as singletons. This receptor was obtained from a human donor. The sample taken for sequencing was PBMCs spiked with cells of the T cell clone KT2. This chain joins TRBV6-4 and TRBJ2-1; TRBD2 aligns across 13 bases. CDR3 DNA sequence: TGTGCCAGCATTCGCGGACTAGCGGGAGATAATGAGCAGTTCTTC. This sequence encodes CASIRGLAGDNEQFF.